This record concerns one T cell receptor beta chain sequence. The data are from a study of T cells expressing NK-cell markers. This CDR3 contains 16 residues. CDR1 is MGHRA and CDR2 is YSYEKL in the germline V gene. Following a re-call of the 5' RACE reads, TCRdb has one entry per CDR3 protein and lacks DNA. This table lists roughly 160,000 distinct CDR3 sequences. Sequencing was done on a sample of blood T cells: a sorted CD56 or NKG2C T cell subset, CD4+ or CD8+ T cells, or bulk PBMC T cells (not recorded which). The TCR comes from a woman between 18 and 75 years old in good health. The chain couples TRBV4-1 to TRBJ1-2; TCRdb's assignment of TRBD1 cannot be checked, as there is no DNA. The CDR3 is CASSQDAGAIAYGYTF.